One sample yielded the 23 T cell receptor beta chains listed below, sequenced in a study of blood T cell repertoires in COVID-19. Measured with immunoSEQ multiplex PCR; TCRdb has only the in-frame clones, and not every one. The sample lists around 53,000 clones, 90% to 95% occurring once. The sequenced material came from peripheral blood. These receptors were obtained from a human donor in a cohort sampled during active COVID-19.

The genes are TRBV28 and TRBJ1-1; D might be TRBD1 (6 bases). V was pared by 5 bases and J by 6 bases, with 16 bases between. The germline V gene encodes CDR1 MDHEN and CDR2 SYDVKM. The CDR3 has 14 residues. The CDR3 bases are TGTGCCAGCAGTCCACAGGGAGGGGGGGCTGAAGCTTTCTTT. This sequence encodes CASSPQGGGAEAFF.

The chain is built from TRBV6-6 and TRBJ2-1, with 8 bases matching TRBD1. Looked up from germline, CDR1 is MNHNY and CDR2 is SVGAGI (reference sequence). The CDR3 runs 16 residues. V was clipped by 6 bases and J by 2 bases; unmatched bases: 9. DNA of the CDR3: TGTGCCAGCAGGGCCTCGTCAGGGGGCCCCTACAATGAGCAGTTCTTC. This sequence encodes CASRASSGGPYNEQFF.

This chain uses TRBV5-1 with TRBJ1-1, with 10 bases lining up with TRBD1. The CDR3 is 14 amino acids. V lost 3 bases and J lost 7; bases outside the gene matches: 6. Germline CDR1 SGHRS, CDR2 YFSETQ. CDR3 residues: CASSSTGGEGEAFF. DNA for the CDR3: TGCGCCAGCAGCTCGACAGGGGGCGAAGGTGAAGCTTTCTTT.

CDR3 bases: TGTGCCAGCAGCTCAGGTACCTCCTACGAGCAGTACTTC. Translation gives CASSSGTSYEQYF. The V call is TRBV6-5, the J call TRBJ2-7; no clear D gene. CDR1 is MNHEY and CDR2 is SVGAGI in the germline V gene. This CDR3 spans 13 amino acids. The V end was cut by 6 bases, the J end by 0 bases, with 9 bases between.

This clone was found once. The rearrangement joins TRBV10-1 to TRBJ1-1; 7 nucleotides line up with TRBD1. The CDR3 consists of 16 residues. V gave up 0 bases and J gave up 4 bases; unmatched junction bases: 8. Germline V CDR1 and CDR2: WNHNN, SYGVQD (reference sequence). CDR3 residues: CASSESKGAGVTEAFF. The CDR3 DNA reads TGCGCCAGCAGTGAGTCCAAGGGGGCTGGGGTCACTGAAGCTTTCTTT.

The chain combines TRBV5-4 with TRBJ2-7; 9 bases are shared with TRBD1. Germline CDR1 is SGHNT and CDR2 is YYREEE (reference sequence). This CDR3 comprises 15 residues. V gave up 3 bases and J gave up 4 bases; unmatched junction bases: 8. The CDR3 loop is CASSSATGGVYEQYF. In nucleotides, the CDR3 is TGTGCCAGCAGCTCCGCGACAGGGGGGGTATACGAGCAGTACTTC.

The chain combines TRBV19 with TRBJ2-3, with D perhaps matching TRBD2 (6 bases). With 3 bases removed from V and 2 bases from J, the gap between germline ends came to 12 bases. From germline, CDR1 is LNHDA and CDR2 SQIVND (reference sequence). CDR3 length: 15 amino acids. The CDR3 is CASSMRGEPTDTQYF. The CDR3, as DNA: TGTGCCAGTAGTATGCGGGGCGAACCCACAGATACGCAGTATTTT.

The CDR3 is CASRTDRGGKSYNEQFF. The CDR3 bases are TGTGCCAGCAGAACTGATAGGGGCGGGAAATCCTACAATGAGCAGTTCTTC. The chain joins TRBV25-1 to TRBJ2-1, with D possibly matching TRBD2 (6 bases). Germline CDR1 MGHDK, CDR2 SYGVNS. This CDR3 is 17 amino acids long. The V gene lost 6 bases and the J gene lost 1 base, with 19 bases spanning the gap.

The rearrangement uses TRBV14 and TRBJ2-5; no reliable D call. Trimming took off 1 base at V and 5 bases at J, with 8 bases between the two ends. CDR1 is SGHDN and CDR2 is FVKESK in the germline V gene. The CDR3 length is 13 residues. The CDR3, as DNA: TGTGCCAGCAGCCAAGCCCTATTGGAGACCCAGTACTTC. Translation: CASSQALLETQYF.

The chain joins TRBV6-5 to TRBJ1-5; TRBD1 matches 8 bases. The V gene end was trimmed by 6 bases and the J gene end by 5 bases; junction bases not matched to a gene: 6. The CDR3 totals 14 residues. The germline V gene encodes CDR1 MNHEY and CDR2 SVGAGI. The CDR3 spells CASRPRGQHQPQHF. Here the CDR3 DNA reads TGTGCCAGCAGGCCCAGGGGGCAGCATCAGCCCCAGCATTTT.

The chain carries TRBV27 and TRBJ2-2; 11 bases are a match to TRBD1. Germline V gives CDR1 MNHEY, CDR2 SMNVEV (reference sequence). V trimming: 6 bases; J trimming: 7 bases; junction bases outside the gene matches: 7. This CDR3 is 15 amino acids long. CDR3 sequence: CASRPGQGVHGELFF. Here the CDR3 DNA reads TGTGCCAGCAGACCGGGACAGGGGGTTCACGGGGAGCTGTTTTTT.

The V and J genes are TRBV30 and TRBJ1-3; D perhaps matches TRBD1 (6 bases). Germline V gene lookup returns CDR1 GTSNPN and CDR2 SVGIG (reference sequence). The CDR3 contains 15 residues. V lost 4 bases and J 4 bases, leaving 17 bases between the germline ends. The DNA of the CDR3 is TGTGCCTGGAACGTTGGGGGACAAAGGGGAAACACCATATATTTT. This gives the protein CAWNVGGQRGNTIYF.

The chain uses TRBV7-9 and TRBJ1-1, with D maybe TRBD1 (6 bases). CDR1 and CDR2 from the germline V gene are SEHNR and FQNEAQ (reference sequence). With 5 bases removed from V and 4 bases from J, the gap between germline ends came to 20 bases. CDR3 length: 16 residues. CDR3 region: CASSRAIQGGGTEAFF. In DNA form, the CDR3 reads TGTGCCAGCAGCCGGGCTATCCAGGGAGGGGGCACTGAAGCTTTCTTT.

V gene TRBV9 combines with J gene TRBJ2-3; a possible D gene is TRBD2 (5 bases). The ends were cut back, 7 bases at V and 0 bases at J, with 15 bases in the middle. The germline CDR1 and CDR2 sequences are SGDLS and YYNGEE. This CDR3 comprises 15 residues. The CDR3: CASLPEGRSTDTQYF. The CDR3 DNA reads TGTGCCAGCCTCCCAGAGGGCAGGAGCACAGATACGCAGTATTTT.

V is TRBV5-1 and J is TRBJ1-3; unclear D gene. The CDR3 contains 16 residues. Between the trimmed V and J ends, which lost 4 bases and 0 bases, there was a span of 14 bases. CDR1 and CDR2 from the germline V gene are SGHRS and YFSETQ. This CDR3 is CASSREGLSSGNTIYF. In DNA, the CDR3 is TGCGCCAGCAGCCGAGAGGGCCTTAGCTCTGGAAACACCATATATTTT.

The rearrangement links TRBV30 to TRBJ1-2; TRBD1 might be the D (5 bases). V was clipped by 0 bases and J by 1 base, with 6 bases between them. Germline-derived CDR1 and CDR2 are GTSNPN and SVGIG (reference sequence). This CDR3 contains 13 residues. The CDR3 spells CAWSVRGNYGYTF. CDR3 nucleotides: TGTGCCTGGAGTGTAAGGGGTAACTATGGCTACACCTTC.

The rearrangement uses TRBV5-4 and TRBJ1-1; tentatively, D is TRBD1 (5 bases). The CDR3 totals 16 residues. V was shortened by 5 bases and J by 1 base, with 18 bases between the two germline ends. The germline V gene has CDR1 SGHNT and CDR2 YYREEE (reference sequence). CDR3 amino acids: CASSFGAQTGNTEAFF. Written as DNA, the CDR3 is TGTGCCAGCAGTTTTGGGGCACAAACAGGGAACACTGAAGCTTTCTTT.

This chain connects TRBV5-1 to TRBJ2-1, with D perhaps matching TRBD2 (6 bases). CDR3 length: 13 amino acids. V lost 5 bases to trimming and J lost 8 bases, with 14 bases between them. Germline loops: CDR1 SGHRS, CDR2 YFSETQ. The CDR3 DNA sequence: TGCGCCAGCAGAAGACTAGTCGGTTATGAGCAGTTCTTC. Amino acids: CASRRLVGYEQFF. Looking up the rest from reference TRBV5-1 and TRBJ2-1 gives the full variable domain: KAGVTQTPRYLIKTRGQQVTLSCSPISGHRSVSWYQQTPGQGLQFLFEYFSETQRNKGNFPGRFSGRQFSNSRSEMNVSTLELGDSALYLCASRRLVGYEQFFGPGTRLTVL.

The CDR3 reads CASSFASGADTEAFF. DNA of the CDR3: TGTGCCAGCAGCTTTGCCTCAGGGGCGGACACTGAAGCTTTCTTT. The chain is built from TRBV7-9 and TRBJ1-1; the D gene is possibly TRBD1 (6 bases). This CDR3 is 15 amino acids long. The V end lost 3 bases, the J end lost 3 bases, and 14 bases lay between the germline ends. Germline values: CDR1 SEHNR, CDR2 FQNEAQ (reference sequence).

The chain carries TRBV11-2 and TRBJ2-5, with 10 bases lining up with TRBD1. CDR1 is SGHAT and CDR2 is FQNNGV in the germline V gene. Unmatched junction bases numbered 2, after V lost 5 bases and J lost 5 bases. The CDR3 length is 13 residues. CDR3 in amino acids: CASSLGQGETQYF. The CDR3 DNA reads as TGTGCCAGCAGCCTGGGACAGGGGGAGACCCAGTACTTC.

The chain links TRBV7-2 to TRBJ2-3; D is undetermined. The CDR3 length is 12 residues. Trimming pared 4 bases from V and 2 bases from J, leaving 4 bases between. Germline V gives CDR1 SGHTA, CDR2 FQGNSA. CDR3 in amino acids: CASSSFTDTQYF. CDR3 bases: TGTGCCAGCAGCTCTTTCACAGATACGCAGTATTTT.

J is TRBJ2-7 and V is TRBV6-5, with TRBD1 matching 7 bases. Unmatched junction bases numbered 3, after V lost 0 bases and J lost 4 bases. Germline V gene lookup returns CDR1 MNHEY and CDR2 SVGAGI. This CDR3 comprises 14 residues. CDR3 in amino acids: CASSYSGTEYEQYV. The CDR3 DNA is TGTGCCAGCAGTTACTCGGGGACAGAGTACGAGCAGTACGTC.

J is TRBJ2-7 and V is TRBV12-3 or TRBV12-4, with TRBD1 as a possible D gene (6 bases). This CDR3 is 13 amino acids long. Trimming left V 1 base short and J 10 bases short, with 14 bases between. This chain's CDR3 is CASSLVRDTPQYF. The CDR3, as DNA: TGTGCCAGCAGTTTAGTCCGGGACACCCCCCAGTACTTC.